Listed below are T cell receptor beta chains from one sample, sequenced in a study of graft-versus-host responses after intestinal transplantation. TCRdb keeps only in-frame clones here, not all; method: immunoSEQ multiplex PCR. The data contain roughly 43,000 clones, approximately 94% of them singletons. Specimen: PBMCs, collected roughly 51 weeks after intestinal transplant. The receptors derive from a human patient who received an intestinal transplant, so some T cells may come from the graft donor. Both conserved end residues are part of each CDR3. Each record gives: clone size, J gene, D gene, V gene, CDR3 DNA, CDR3 protein. The D gene is left open where the match is weak. Where a row states a size, it is once, few, many or the class of an expanded clone; other rows omit it.

>-|TRBJ1-2|-|TRBV20-1
TGCAGTGCGCAACCCCCCGATGGCTACACCTTC
CSAQPPDGYTF
>-|TRBJ1-3|-|TRBV6-6
TGTGCCAGCAGTTACTACCCATCGGGCTCTGGAAACACCATATATTTT
CASSYYPSGSGNTIYF
>-|TRBJ1-6|-|TRBV7-3
TGTGCCAGCAGCTTAAGGTGGAATTCACCCCTCCACTTT
CASSLRWNSPLHF
>-|TRBJ2-7|TRBD2|TRBV7-9
TGTGCCAGCAGCCCAAGGGTTGGGGTAGCGGGAGAGTCGTCCGAGCAGTACTTC
CASSPRVGVAGESSEQYF
>-|TRBJ2-7|-|TRBV28
TGTGCCAGCAGTTTATGGGCGTCTCGGGGACTGCAATTTTACGAGCAGTACTTC
CASSLWASRGLQFYEQYF
>-|TRBJ1-1|-|TRBV5-6
TGTGCCAGCAGTACTAGCGCCGCGGGAGCTTTCTTT
CASSTSAAGAFF
>-|TRBJ1-1|-|TRBV19
TGTGCCAGTAGTATTACACAGGAATTCGCTGAAGCTTTCTTT
CASSITQEFAEAFF
>-|TRBJ1-2|-|TRBV7-9
TGTGCCAGCAGCTTACCCGGGACACCCTATGGCTACACCTTC
CASSLPGTPYGYTF
>-|TRBJ2-5|TRBD1|TRBV7-6
TGTGCCAGCAGCTCACCAGGGGGCCAGGAGACCCAGTACTTC
CASSSPGGQETQYF
>-|TRBJ2-7|-|TRBV5-6
TGTGCCAGCAGCCGAGCGGGTGACGAGCAGTACTTC
CASSRAGDEQYF
>-|TRBJ2-3|TRBD2|TRBV28
TGTGCCAGCAGTTCCCTAGCGGGAGACCCAGATACGCAGTATTTT
CASSSLAGDPDTQYF
>-|TRBJ2-5|-|TRBV28
TGTGCCAGCAGGACTCCGGGACGACACCAAGAGACCCAGTACTTC
CASRTPGRHQETQYF
>-|TRBJ2-1|TRBD1|TRBV28
TGTGCCAGCAGGTCCGGGACAGGGGTTAATGAGCAGTTCTTC
CASRSGTGVNEQFF
>-|TRBJ2-7|-|TRBV19
TGTGCCAGTAGTCAGGGCCCTCGGTCCTACGAGCAGTACTTC
CASSQGPRSYEQYF
>-|TRBJ2-7|TRBD2|TRBV2
TGTGCCAGCAAAACTAGCGGGCAATCCTACGAGCAGTACTTC
CASKTSGQSYEQYF
>-|TRBJ2-1|TRBD1|TRBV29-1
TGCAGCGTTGTCCCAAAGACAACAGGGGTTGGGCAGTTCTTC
CSVVPKTTGVGQFF
>-|TRBJ2-5|TRBD2|TRBV27
TGTGCCAGCAGTTTATGGGGGGGGGAGACCCAGTACTTC
CASSLWGGETQYF
>-|TRBJ2-1|TRBD2|TRBV4-1
TGCGCCAGCAGCCAAGATCTTCTAGCGGAATCCTACAATGAGCAGTTCTTC
CASSQDLLAESYNEQFF
>-|TRBJ1-2|TRBD1|TRBV29-1
TGCAGCGTCGACCGGACAGGAACTAACTATGGCTACACCTTC
CSVDRTGTNYGYTF
>-|TRBJ2-7|TRBD2|TRBV7-2
TGTGCCAGCAGCTGGACTAGCGGGAGCGAGCAGTACTTC
CASSWTSGSEQYF
>-|TRBJ1-1|-|TRBV5-6
TGTGCCAGCAGCTTCACCCCCACTGAAGCTTTCTTT
CASSFTPTEAFF
>-|TRBJ2-7|-|TRBV30
TGTGCCTGGAGTGACCCGTACGAGCAGTACTTC
CAWSDPYEQYF
>-|TRBJ2-2|TRBD2|TRBV4-1
TGCGCCAGCAGCCAAGCCACTAGCGGGAGTCTCTCCGGGGAGCTGTTTTTT
CASSQATSGSLSGELFF
>-|TRBJ2-4|-|TRBV15
TGTGCCACCAGCAGAGATGGGGCCTTACTAGCCAAAAACATTCAGTACTTC
CATSRDGALLAKNIQYF
>-|TRBJ1-4|-|TRBV19
TGTGCCAGCGGGTATAACAGAAATGAAAAACTGTTTTTT
CASGYNRNEKLFF
>-|TRBJ2-1|-|TRBV6-5
TGTGCCAGCAGTTCATGGGGCCGATCGGATTACAATGAGCAGTTCTTC
CASSSWGRSDYNEQFF
>-|TRBJ2-5|-|TRBV10-2
TGCGCCAGCAGCCCTCTGGGGAGCCAAGAGACCCAGTACTTC
CASSPLGSQETQYF
>-|TRBJ1-5|TRBD1|TRBV19
TGTGCCAGTAGTATCTCCCCAGGGGGCCGTCAGCCCCAGCATTTT
CASSISPGGRQPQHF
>-|TRBJ2-6|-|TRBV29-1
TGCAGCGTGGGGCAGGGGTCTGGGGCCAACGTCCTGACTTTC
CSVGQGSGANVLTF
>once|TRBJ2-1|TRBD1|TRBV6-1
TGTGCCAGCAAGCTGGACAGGGGGCGCTTCGAGCAGTTCTTC
CASKLDRGRFEQFF
>-|TRBJ2-3|TRBD1|TRBV7-9
TGTGCCAGCAGCTCGAGACAGGGGGAGGATACGCAGTATTTT
CASSSRQGEDTQYF
>-|TRBJ1-5|TRBD1|TRBV7-6
TGTGCCAGCAGCTTAGGACAGGGTGGGAGCAATCAGCCCCAGCATTTT
CASSLGQGGSNQPQHF
>once|TRBJ2-1|-|TRBV7-6
TGTGCCAGCAGCTTAGCGAAGGCAGGTCCCTCTTACAATGAGCAGTTCTTC
CASSLAKAGPSYNEQFF
>once|TRBJ2-5|-|TRBV19
TGTGCCAGTAGTATGAGGCAGGGCGATCGAGAGACCCAGTACTTC
CASSMRQGDRETQYF
>-|TRBJ1-3|TRBD1|TRBV9
TGTGCCAGCAGCTTCTTGGACAGGGATGGAAACACCATATATTTT
CASSFLDRDGNTIYF
>-|TRBJ2-3|TRBD2|TRBV19
TGTGCCAGTAGAAGGGGGACTAGCGGAGTTGGGGATACGCAGTATTTT
CASRRGTSGVGDTQYF
>-|TRBJ1-4|TRBD1|TRBV9
TGTGCCAGCAGCCCTCTCACAGGGGGCACTAATGAAAAACTGTTTTTT
CASSPLTGGTNEKLFF
>once|TRBJ1-5|-|TRBV2
TGTGCCAGCAATAAAGGGACCATGAATCAGCCCCAGCATTTT
CASNKGTMNQPQHF
>-|TRBJ1-2|-|TRBV10-3
TGTGCCATCAGTGAGTCGGACAGCGCAGACACCTTC
CAISESDSADTF
>-|TRBJ1-1|TRBD1|TRBV7-9
TGTGCCAGCAGCACCTGGGACAGTTTGAACACTGAAGCTTTCTTT
CASSTWDSLNTEAFF
>-|TRBJ1-5|-|TRBV30
TGTGCCTGGAGGCTGAGCAGGGGCTACAATCAGCCCCAGCATTTT
CAWRLSRGYNQPQHF
>-|TRBJ2-1|TRBD2|TRBV7-9
TGTGCCAGCAGCTCACAACTAGCGGGGGCCTTCAGGTCCTACAATGAGCAGTTCTTC
CASSSQLAGAFRSYNEQFF
>-|TRBJ2-4|-|TRBV5-1
TGCGCCAGCCGGCGGGCACAGGGACAAAAAAACATTCAGTACTTC
CASRRAQGQKNIQYF
>-|TRBJ2-7|-|TRBV29-1
TGCAGCGTTGTAGAGGCATACTCCTACGAGCAGTACTTC
CSVVEAYSYEQYF
>-|TRBJ2-3|-|TRBV7-9
TGTGCCAGCAGCTTAGCCGAGAGCTACAACGCAGATACGCAGTATTTT
CASSLAESYNADTQYF
>once|TRBJ1-3|-|TRBV5-5
TGTGCCAGCAGTCCGCGGGACAGAAACACCATATATTTT
CASSPRDRNTIYF
>-|TRBJ2-3|-|TRBV9
TGTGCCAGCAGCGCCAGCACAGATACGCAGTATTTT
CASSASTDTQYF
>-|TRBJ2-1|-|TRBV5-6
TGTGCCAGCAGTTTGACTTCGAGCTCCTACAATGAGCAGTTCTTC
CASSLTSSSYNEQFF
>-|TRBJ2-7|-|TRBV11-2
TGTGCCAGCAGCTTAGGGCGGGGGCGCGAGCAGTACTTC
CASSLGRGREQYF
>-|TRBJ1-5|TRBD1|TRBV7-9
TGTGCCAGCCCCTCGGGACAGGGGTCGTTTAGCAATCAGCCCCAGCATTTT
CASPSGQGSFSNQPQHF
>-|TRBJ2-5|TRBD2|TRBV5-6
TGTGCCAGCAGCCTGTCAACCCTAGGACTAGCTGGGGGAGAGACCCAGTACTTC
CASSLSTLGLAGGETQYF